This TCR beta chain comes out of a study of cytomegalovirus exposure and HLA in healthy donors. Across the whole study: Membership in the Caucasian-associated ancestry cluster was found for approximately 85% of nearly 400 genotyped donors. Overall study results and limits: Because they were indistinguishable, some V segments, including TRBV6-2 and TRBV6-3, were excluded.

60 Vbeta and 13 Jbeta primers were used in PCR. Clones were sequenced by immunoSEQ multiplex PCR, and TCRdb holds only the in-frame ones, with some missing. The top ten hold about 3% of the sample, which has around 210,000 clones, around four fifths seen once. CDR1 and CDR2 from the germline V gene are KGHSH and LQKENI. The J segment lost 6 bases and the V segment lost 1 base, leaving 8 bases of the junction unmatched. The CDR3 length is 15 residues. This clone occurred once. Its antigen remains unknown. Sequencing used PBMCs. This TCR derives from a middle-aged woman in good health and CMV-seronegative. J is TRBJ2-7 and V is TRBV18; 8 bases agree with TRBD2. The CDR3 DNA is TGTGCCAGCTCACCACAGGGCGGGAGGCTGGGCGAGCAGTACTTC. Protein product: CASSPQGGRLGEQYF.